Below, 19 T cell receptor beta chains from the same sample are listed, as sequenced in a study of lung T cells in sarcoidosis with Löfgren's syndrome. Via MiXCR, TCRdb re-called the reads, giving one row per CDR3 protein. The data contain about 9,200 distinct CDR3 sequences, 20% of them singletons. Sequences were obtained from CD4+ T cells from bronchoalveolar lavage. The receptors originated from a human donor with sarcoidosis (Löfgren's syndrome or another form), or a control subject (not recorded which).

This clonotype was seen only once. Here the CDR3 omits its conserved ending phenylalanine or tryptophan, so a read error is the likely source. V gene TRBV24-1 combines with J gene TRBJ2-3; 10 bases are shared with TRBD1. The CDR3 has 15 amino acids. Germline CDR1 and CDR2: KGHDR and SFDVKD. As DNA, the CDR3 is TGTGCCACCAGTGGTTTGACAGGGGGCAAAGATACGCAGTATTCT. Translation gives CATSGLTGGKDTQYS.

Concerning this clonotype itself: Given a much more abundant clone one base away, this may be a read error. CDR3 sequence reads: CASSLCVSYEQYF. For the CDR3, the DNA is TGTGCCAGCAGCTTATGTGTCTCCTACGAGCAGTACTTC. The rearrangement links TRBV7-2 to TRBJ2-7; no reliable D call. Germline V gene data show CDR1 as SGHTA and CDR2 as FQGNSA. The ends were cut back, 2 bases at V and 0 bases at J, with 5 bases in the middle. The CDR3 contains 13 residues.

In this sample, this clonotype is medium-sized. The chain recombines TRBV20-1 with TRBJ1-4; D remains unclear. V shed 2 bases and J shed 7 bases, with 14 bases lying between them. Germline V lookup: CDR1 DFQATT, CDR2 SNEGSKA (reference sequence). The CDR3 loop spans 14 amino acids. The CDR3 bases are TGCAGTGCTAGACACCTACAGACGGGTGAAAAACTGTTTTTT. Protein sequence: CSARHLQTGEKLFF.

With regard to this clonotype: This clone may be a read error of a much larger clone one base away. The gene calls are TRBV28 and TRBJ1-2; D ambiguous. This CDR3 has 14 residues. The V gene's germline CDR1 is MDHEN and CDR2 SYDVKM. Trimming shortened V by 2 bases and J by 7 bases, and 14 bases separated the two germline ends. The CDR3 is CASSLGRGLCGYTF. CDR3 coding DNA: TGTGCCAGCAGTTTAGGGAGAGGGCTCTGTGGCTACACCTTC.

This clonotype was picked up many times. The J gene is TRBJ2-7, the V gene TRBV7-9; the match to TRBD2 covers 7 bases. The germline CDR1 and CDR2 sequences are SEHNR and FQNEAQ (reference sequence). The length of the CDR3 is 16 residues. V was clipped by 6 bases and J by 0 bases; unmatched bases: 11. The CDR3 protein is CASSKAGLAASYEQYF. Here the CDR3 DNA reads TGTGCCAGCAGTAAAGCGGGGCTAGCGGCCTCCTACGAGCAGTACTTC.

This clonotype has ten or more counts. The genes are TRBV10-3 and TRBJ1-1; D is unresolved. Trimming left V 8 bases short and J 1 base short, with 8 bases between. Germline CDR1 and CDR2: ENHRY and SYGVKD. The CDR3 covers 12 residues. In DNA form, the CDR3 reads TGTGCCATCGGGAACACGAACACTGAAGCTTTCTTT. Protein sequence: CAIGNTNTEAFF.

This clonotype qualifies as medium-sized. This CDR3 reads CASSYQAGPSGFSYNSPLHF. The CDR3 DNA reads as TGTGCCAGCAGTTACCAGGCCGGACCCTCAGGTTTCTCCTATAATTCACCCCTCCACTTT. The chain couples TRBV6-5 to TRBJ1-6, with D hard to call. CDR3 length: 20 residues. V lost 2 bases to trimming and J lost 0 bases, with 20 bases between them. Germline V lookup: CDR1 MNHEY, CDR2 SVGAGI.

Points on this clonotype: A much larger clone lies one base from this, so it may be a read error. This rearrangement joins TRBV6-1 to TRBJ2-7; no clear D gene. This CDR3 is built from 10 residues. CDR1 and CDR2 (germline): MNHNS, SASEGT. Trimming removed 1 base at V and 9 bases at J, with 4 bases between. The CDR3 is CASSEDAQYF. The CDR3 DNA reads TGTGCCAGCAGTGAAGACGCGCAGTACTTC.

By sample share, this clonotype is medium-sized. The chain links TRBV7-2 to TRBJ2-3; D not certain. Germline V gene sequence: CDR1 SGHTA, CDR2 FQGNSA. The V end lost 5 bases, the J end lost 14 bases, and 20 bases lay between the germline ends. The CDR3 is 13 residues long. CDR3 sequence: CASSPSLGVVWYF. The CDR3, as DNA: TGTGCCAGCAGCCCGAGCCTTGGCGTAGTGTGGTATTTT.

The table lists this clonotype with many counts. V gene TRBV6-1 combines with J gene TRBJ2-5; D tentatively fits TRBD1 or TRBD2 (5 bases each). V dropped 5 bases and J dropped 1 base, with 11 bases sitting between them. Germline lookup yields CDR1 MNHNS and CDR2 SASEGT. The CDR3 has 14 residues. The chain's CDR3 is CASSLGRGQETQYF. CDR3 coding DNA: TGTGCCAGCAGTCTGGGACGGGGCCAAGAGACCCAGTACTTC.

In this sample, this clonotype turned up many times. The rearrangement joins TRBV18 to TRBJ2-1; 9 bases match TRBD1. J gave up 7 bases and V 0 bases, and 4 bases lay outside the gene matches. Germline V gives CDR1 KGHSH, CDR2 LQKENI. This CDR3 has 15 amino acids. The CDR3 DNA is TGTGCCAGCTCACCACCAACAGGGGGCCTGAATGAGCAGTTCTTC. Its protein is CASSPPTGGLNEQFF. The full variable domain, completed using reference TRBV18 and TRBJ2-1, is NAGVMQNPRHLVRRRGQEARLRCSPMKGHSHVYWYRQLPEEGLKFMVYLQKENIIDESGMPKERFSAEFPKEGPSILRIQQVVRGDSAAYFCASSPPTGGLNEQFFGPGTRLTVL.

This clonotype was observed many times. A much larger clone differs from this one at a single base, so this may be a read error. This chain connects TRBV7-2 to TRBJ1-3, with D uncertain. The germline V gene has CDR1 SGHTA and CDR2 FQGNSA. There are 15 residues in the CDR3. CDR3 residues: CASSFGPGPGSTIYF. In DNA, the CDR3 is TGTGCCAGCAGCTTTGGGCCTGGGCCGGGAAGCACCATATATTTT.

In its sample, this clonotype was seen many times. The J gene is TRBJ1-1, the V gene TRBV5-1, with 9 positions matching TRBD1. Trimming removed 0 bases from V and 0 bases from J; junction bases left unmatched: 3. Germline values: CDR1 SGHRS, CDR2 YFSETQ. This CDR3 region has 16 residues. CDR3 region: CASSLAGTGLNTEAFF. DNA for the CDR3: TGCGCCAGCAGCTTGGCGGGGACAGGGCTGAACACTGAAGCTTTCTTT.

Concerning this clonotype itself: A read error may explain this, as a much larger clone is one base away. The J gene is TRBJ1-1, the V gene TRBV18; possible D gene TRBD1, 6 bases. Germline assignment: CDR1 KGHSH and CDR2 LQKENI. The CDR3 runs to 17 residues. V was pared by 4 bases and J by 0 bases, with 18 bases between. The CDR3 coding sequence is TGTGCCAGCTCACTCCGGACAGACCAATCGCTGAACACTGAAGCTTTCTTT. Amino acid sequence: CASSLRTDQSLNTEAFF.

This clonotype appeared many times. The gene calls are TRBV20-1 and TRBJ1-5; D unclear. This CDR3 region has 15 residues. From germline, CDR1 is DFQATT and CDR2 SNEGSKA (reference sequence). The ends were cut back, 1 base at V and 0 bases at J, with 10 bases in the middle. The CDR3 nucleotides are TGCAGTGCTAGAGCAGGCAGGAATAGCAATCAGCCCCAGCATTTT. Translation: CSARAGRNSNQPQHF.

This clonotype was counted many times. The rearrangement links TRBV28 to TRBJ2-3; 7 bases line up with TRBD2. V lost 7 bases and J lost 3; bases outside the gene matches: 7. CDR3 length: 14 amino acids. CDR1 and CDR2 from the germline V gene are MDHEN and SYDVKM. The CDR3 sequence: CASTLGEGTDTQYF. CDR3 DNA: TGTGCCAGCACCCTGGGGGAGGGGACAGATACGCAGTATTTT.

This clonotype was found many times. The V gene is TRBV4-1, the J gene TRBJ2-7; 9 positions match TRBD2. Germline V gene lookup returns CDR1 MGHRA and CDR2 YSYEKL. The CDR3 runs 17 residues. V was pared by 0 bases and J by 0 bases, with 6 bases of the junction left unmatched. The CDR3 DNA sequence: TGCGCCAGCAGCCAAGATAAAGCGGGGGGCCTCTCCTACGAGCAGTACTTC. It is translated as CASSQDKAGGLSYEQYF.

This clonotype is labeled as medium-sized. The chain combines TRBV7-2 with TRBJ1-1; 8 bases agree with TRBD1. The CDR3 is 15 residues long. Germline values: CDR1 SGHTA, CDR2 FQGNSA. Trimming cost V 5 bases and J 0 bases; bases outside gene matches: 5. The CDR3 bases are TGTGCCAGCAGCCCCGGACAGGGAATGAACACTGAAGCTTTCTTT. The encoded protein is CASSPGQGMNTEAFF.

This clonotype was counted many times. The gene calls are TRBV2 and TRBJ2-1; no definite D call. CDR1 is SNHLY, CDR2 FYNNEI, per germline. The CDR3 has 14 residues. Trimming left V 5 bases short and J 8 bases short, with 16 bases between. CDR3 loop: CASSIGSTFDEQFF. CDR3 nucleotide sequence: TGTGCCAGCAGTATTGGGTCCACCTTCGATGAGCAGTTCTTC.